The next 27 T cell receptor beta chains were all read from a single sample in a study of radiotherapy plus CTLA-4 blockade in lung cancer. Profiled with immunoSEQ multiplex PCR; TCRdb holds only in-frame clones, not every one. The sample lists about 60,000 clones; 70% to 80% were seen once. Sequencing was performed on peripheral blood, taken from a patient treated with radiotherapy plus ipilimumab. Receptors originate from a human donor with non-small cell lung cancer who had a partial response to radiotherapy plus ipilimumab.

Comment on this clone: The junction does not match germline at one end; this may be a read error. The chain recombines TRBV29-1 with TRBJ2-7; possibly TRBD1 for D (5 bases). The germline V gene has CDR1 SQVTM and CDR2 ANQGSEA. This CDR3 comprises 13 residues. Here the CDR3 reads CSIDRPGSYEQYF. CDR3 nucleotides: TGCAGCATTGACCGGCCAGGGTCCTACGAGCAGTACTTC.

The V gene is TRBV4-3, the J gene TRBJ2-6; TRBD1 is a possible D gene (6 bases). This CDR3 is 16 amino acids long. V was trimmed by 1 base and J by 4 bases, leaving 11 bases between them. Per the germline V gene, CDR1 is LGHNA and CDR2 is YSLEER. The CDR3, as DNA: TGCGCCAGCAGCCAAGCTGGGACAACAGGGGCCAACGTCCTGACTTTC. Translation gives CASSQAGTTGANVLTF.

The chain uses TRBV6-5 and TRBJ1-2; tentative D call: TRBD1 (6 bases). V lost 5 bases to trimming and J lost 0 bases, with 13 bases between them. The CDR3 runs to 15 residues. Germline loops: CDR1 MNHEY, CDR2 SVGAGI. CDR3 in DNA: TGTGCCAGCAGTGTAAACAGGGCAGCTAACTATGGCTACACCTTC. Translating it yields CASSVNRAANYGYTF.

The genes are TRBV7-2 and TRBJ1-1; D remains ambiguous. This CDR3 contains 11 residues. V dropped 3 bases and J dropped 6 bases, with 5 bases sitting between them. Germline loops: CDR1 SGHTA, CDR2 FQGNSA. CDR3 protein: CASSFLAEAFF. CDR3 nucleotides: TGTGCCAGCAGCTTCCTCGCTGAAGCTTTCTTT. Drawing the rest from reference TRBV7-2 and TRBJ1-1, the complete variable domain is GAGVSQSPSNKVTEKGKDVELRCDPISGHTALYWYRQSLGQGLEFLIYFQGNSAPDKSGLPSDRFSAERTGGSVSTLTIQRTQQEDSAVYLCASSFLAEAFFGQGTRLTVV.

This clone was found a few times. The V gene is TRBV27, the J gene TRBJ1-6, with D possibly TRBD1 on 5 matching bases. CDR3 length: 14 amino acids. Germline loops: CDR1 MNHEY, CDR2 SMNVEV (reference sequence). With 11 bases removed from V and 5 bases from J, the gap between germline ends came to 16 bases. CDR3 DNA sequence: TGTGCCGCCGCACGGGGGATCAATAATTCACCCCTCCACTTT. As protein: CAAARGINNSPLHF.

The J gene is TRBJ2-2, the V gene TRBV5-4; maybe TRBD2 (6 bases). Germline V gene sequence: CDR1 SGHNT, CDR2 YYREEE (reference sequence). CDR3 size: 16 residues. The V end was cut by 4 bases, the J end by 4 bases, with 17 bases between. CDR3 sequence reads: CASSGGTSFLTGELFF. The CDR3 DNA is TGTGCCAGCAGCGGCGGGACTTCTTTCCTCACCGGGGAGCTGTTTTTT.

The count of this clone is one. This chain connects TRBV28 to TRBJ1-5, with 7 bases identical to TRBD1. The V gene's germline CDR1 is MDHEN and CDR2 SYDVKM. V lost 4 bases and J lost 7; bases outside the gene matches: 7. The CDR3 extends over 14 amino acids. CDR3 DNA sequence: TGTGCCAGCAGTTCCGCAGGGGGTAGCCAGCCCCAGCATTTT. Translating gives CASSSAGGSQPQHF. Full variable domain (outside the CDR3, taken from reference TRBV28 and TRBJ1-5): DVKVTQSSRYLVKRTGEKVFLECVQDMDHENMFWYRQDPGLGLRLIYFSYDVKMKEKGDIPEGYSVSREKKERFSLILESASTNQTSMYLCASSSAGGSQPQHFGDGTRLSIL.

The gene calls are TRBV7-3 and TRBJ2-2; maybe TRBD2 (6 bases). This CDR3 has 13 amino acids. Deletions cut 3 bases from V and 5 bases from J, with 7 bases between. Germline V gene data show CDR1 as SGHTA and CDR2 as FQGTGA. CDR3 residues: CASSFLATGELFF. The CDR3 region has the DNA TGTGCCAGCAGCTTTCTAGCGACCGGGGAGCTGTTTTTT. Based on the CDR3 plus reference TRBV7-3 and TRBJ2-2, the full variable domain is GAGVSQTPSNKVTEKGKYVELRCDPISGHTALYWYRQSLGQGPEFLIYFQGTGAADDSGLPNDRFFAVRPEGSVSTLKIQRTERGDSAVYLCASSFLATGELFFGEGSRLTVL.

The chain uses TRBV2 and TRBJ1-2; 9 bases align to TRBD1. The CDR3 is 13 residues long. The junction had 4 bases not matched to a gene; V was cut back by 7 bases and J by 4 bases. CDR1 and CDR2 (germline): SNHLY, FYNNEI. The chain's CDR3 is CASTTGGGYGYTF. The CDR3 DNA reads TGTGCCAGCACCACAGGGGGCGGCTATGGCTACACCTTC.

The genes are TRBV2 and TRBJ2-5; 13 bases are a match to TRBD2. Germline CDR1 and CDR2: SNHLY and FYNNEI. CDR3 length: 16 residues. The J segment lost 9 bases and the V segment lost 4 bases, leaving 11 bases of the junction unmatched. Written as DNA, the CDR3 is TGTGCCAGCAGTGGGATGACTAGCGGGGGGCTCCGGGCCCAGTACTTC. Its translation: CASSGMTSGGLRAQYF.

This chain connects TRBV2 to TRBJ2-7; TRBD1 might be the D (6 bases). V was trimmed by 4 bases and J by 3 bases, leaving 16 bases between them. Per germline, CDR1 SNHLY and CDR2 FYNNEI. CDR3 length equals 15 residues. CDR3: CASSVGGGLGYEQYF. The CDR3 coding sequence is TGTGCCAGCAGTGTTGGGGGCGGGCTAGGCTACGAGCAGTACTTC. Filled out from reference TRBV2 and TRBJ2-7, the complete variable domain reads EPEVTQTPSHQVTQMGQEVILRCVPISNHLYFYWYRQILGQKVEFLVSFYNNEISEKSEIFDDQFSVERPDGSNFTLKIRSTKLEDSAMYFCASSVGGGLGYEQYFGPGTRLTVT.

The chain links TRBV7-8 to TRBJ2-3; D possibly corresponds to TRBD2 (5 bases). The V and J ends lost 4 bases and 0 bases respectively, with 17 bases between them. Germline V gives CDR1 SGHVS, CDR2 FQNEAQ. This CDR3 region has 17 residues. CDR3 residues: CASSSGRAIASTDTQYF. CDR3 coding DNA: TGTGCCAGCAGCTCTGGACGGGCTATAGCGAGCACAGATACGCAGTATTTT.

The genes are TRBV9 and TRBJ1-4; a weak D match, TRBD1 (5 bases). V dropped 4 bases and J dropped 8 bases, with 15 bases sitting between them. Germline lookup yields CDR1 SGDLS and CDR2 YYNGEE. There are 14 residues in the CDR3. CDR3 nucleotide sequence: TGTGCCAGCAGCCCAGACGGGGGGGGAGAAAAACTGTTTTTT. Its protein is CASSPDGGGEKLFF.

This clone was found a few times. The chain combines TRBV9 with TRBJ2-2; D might be TRBD1 (6 bases). CDR3 size: 14 residues. Germline assignment: CDR1 SGDLS and CDR2 YYNGEE. V lost 9 bases and J 4 bases, leaving 16 bases between the germline ends. The CDR3 is CATNAGDGTGELFF. CDR3 in DNA: TGTGCCACCAACGCAGGGGATGGCACCGGGGAGCTGTTTTTT.

As to this clone: Different DNA sequences within this sample yield the same CDR3. The chain carries TRBV6-5 and TRBJ2-7; TRBD1 matches at 11 bases. V was pared by 0 bases and J by 2 bases, with 0 bases of the junction left unmatched. This CDR3 comprises 15 residues. Germline CDR1 is MNHEY and CDR2 is SVGAGI. Here the CDR3 reads CASSYSGQGAYEQYF. The CDR3 nucleotides read TGTGCCAGCAGTTACTCGGGACAGGGGGCCTACGAGCAGTACTTC.

This chain connects TRBV11-2 to TRBJ1-6; 7 bases are a match to TRBD1. The V segment lost 5 bases and the J segment 7 bases; nucleotides outside the gene matches: 5. From germline, CDR1 is SGHAT and CDR2 FQNNGV. The CDR3 is 14 amino acids. The CDR3 spells CASSPTGINSPLHF. The CDR3 coding sequence is TGTGCCAGCAGCCCGACAGGGATCAATTCACCCCTCCACTTT.

The gene calls are TRBV28 and TRBJ2-3; 11 nucleotides align to TRBD2. The CDR3 sequence is 16 residues long. The junction had 7 bases not matched to a gene; V was cut back by 5 bases and J by 3 bases. The germline gives CDR1 MDHEN, CDR2 SYDVKM. CDR3 nucleotide sequence: TGTGCCAGCAGTCCACTTCGACTAGCGGGGACAGATACGCAGTATTTT. Translation: CASSPLRLAGTDTQYF. Full variable domain (rest looked up from reference TRBV28 and TRBJ2-3): DVKVTQSSRYLVKRTGEKVFLECVQDMDHENMFWYRQDPGLGLRLIYFSYDVKMKEKGDIPEGYSVSREKKERFSLILESASTNQTSMYLCASSPLRLAGTDTQYFGPGTRLTVL.

Points on this clone: Likely a read error: the CDR3 ends without its conserved phenylalanine or tryptophan. This chain joins TRBV6-5 and TRBJ1-2, with 8 bases matching TRBD1. The germline CDR1 and CDR2 sequences are MNHEY and SVGAGI. This CDR3 is 15 amino acids long. The V segment lost 5 bases and the J segment 4 bases; nucleotides outside the gene matches: 9. CDR3 DNA: TGTGCCAGCAGTCCGACAGGGGCCTCTCGCTATGGCTACACCTCC. Protein: CASSPTGASRYGYTS.

This chain connects TRBV5-1 to TRBJ2-5; D ambiguous. V lost 0 bases to trimming and J lost 2 bases, with 11 bases between them. The V gene's germline CDR1 is SGHRS and CDR2 YFSETQ. The CDR3 has 15 residues. For the CDR3, the DNA is TGCGCCAGCAGCTTGGGAGCAGGAATACAAGAGACCCAGTACTTC. Encoded protein: CASSLGAGIQETQYF.

The J gene is TRBJ1-4, the V gene TRBV4-1; D unclear. Germline V gene sequence: CDR1 MGHRA, CDR2 YSYEKL. CDR3 length: 12 amino acids. V lost 4 bases and J lost 7, with 7 bases in between. The CDR3 DNA reads TGCGCCAGCAGCCCCATGCGTGAAAAACTGTTTTTT. Translating gives CASSPMREKLFF.

The gene calls are TRBV29-1 and TRBJ2-5, with TRBD1 matching over 8 bases. The CDR3 totals 14 residues. The J segment lost 5 bases and the V segment lost 1 base, leaving 6 bases of the junction unmatched. Germline CDR1 SQVTM, CDR2 ANQGSEA. The CDR3 DNA sequence: TGCAGCGTTGAAGTGGACAGGGCATGGGAGACCCAGTACTTC. Residues: CSVEVDRAWETQYF.

J is TRBJ1-4 and V is TRBV4-3, with a tentative D call TRBD1 (6 bases). CDR1 LGHNA and CDR2 YSLEER come from the germline V gene. The CDR3 sequence is 16 residues long. V was trimmed by 4 bases and J by 5 bases, leaving 17 bases between them. The chain's CDR3 is CASSLRPGTRNEKLFF. The CDR3 region has the DNA TGCGCCAGCAGCCTCCGACCCGGGACAAGGAATGAAAAACTGTTTTTT.

The table lists this clone with a count of one. The chain links TRBV2 to TRBJ1-1; maybe TRBD1 (6 bases). V was cut by 5 bases and J by 5 bases, with 12 bases left in between. The length of the CDR3 is 13 residues. Germline values: CDR1 SNHLY, CDR2 FYNNEI. The CDR3 loop reads CASSPQGRTEAFF. The DNA of the CDR3 is TGTGCCAGCAGTCCACAGGGTAGGACTGAAGCTTTCTTT. Full variable domain (outside the CDR3, taken from reference TRBV2 and TRBJ1-1): EPEVTQTPSHQVTQMGQEVILRCVPISNHLYFYWYRQILGQKVEFLVSFYNNEISEKSEIFDDQFSVERPDGSNFTLKIRSTKLEDSAMYFCASSPQGRTEAFFGQGTRLTVV.

The chain links TRBV21-1 to TRBJ1-3; TRBD1, the D gene given by the table, was not confirmed from the DNA. TRBV21-1 is described as a pseudogene. This CDR3 region has 16 residues. The CDR3 region has the DNA TGTGCCAGCAGCCCCGGGGCAGGGGAGTACGGAAACACCATATATTTT. Amino acids: CASSPGAGEYGNTIYF.

J is TRBJ1-6 and V is TRBV2; perhaps TRBD1 as D (5 bases). Trimming took off 7 bases at V and 2 bases at J, with 12 bases between the two ends. CDR1 is SNHLY and CDR2 is FYNNEI in the germline V gene. The CDR3 is 15 residues long. The DNA for the CDR3 is TGTGCCAGCAAGCAGGGATTCACCTATAATTCACCCCTCCACTTT. Translation: CASKQGFTYNSPLHF.

The V call is TRBV18, the J call TRBJ1-2; 10 bases align to TRBD1. This CDR3 has 14 residues. Germline-derived CDR1 and CDR2 are KGHSH and LQKENI. Germline trimming cut 3 bases from V and 7 bases from J; bases unmatched to any gene: 5. The CDR3 region is CASSPRQGAFGYTF. The CDR3 DNA follows: TGTGCCAGCTCACCTAGACAGGGGGCCTTTGGCTACACCTTC.

In nucleotides, the CDR3 is TGTGCCAGCAGTTCTCGGACAGGGAACTACAATGAGCAGTTCTTC. Residues: CASSSRTGNYNEQFF. The gene calls are TRBV28 and TRBJ2-1; 8 bases fit TRBD1. Germline lookup yields CDR1 MDHEN and CDR2 SYDVKM. J lost 3 bases, V lost 4 bases, and 5 bases had no gene match. The CDR3 contains 15 residues.